This entry lists 2 T cell receptor beta chains sequenced from one sample in a study of T-cell memory formation after mild COVID-19. TCRdb re-analysed the 5' RACE reads in MiXCR, keeping a single row per CDR3 protein. This sample has 560,000 or so distinct CDR3 sequences, with 15% to 20% found just once. Sequencing was carried out using PBMCs or a T cell subset sorted from them (not recorded which). The source of these receptors is an adult woman who had mild COVID-19 (a few samples of this study predate the infection). Cell type and time point are not known.

V is TRBV6-2 or TRBV6-3 and J is TRBJ2-1; D may be TRBD2 (6 bases). The CDR3 is 14 amino acids. V lost 5 bases to trimming and J lost 8 bases, with 16 bases between them. Germline CDR1 reads MNHEY; CDR2 reads SVGEGT. CDR3 DNA: TGTGCCAGCAGTCGCGGGGCTCCGGAGGATGAGCAGTTCTTC. Translated, it gives CASSRGAPEDEQFF.

V gene TRBV19 combines with J gene TRBJ1-1, with TRBD1 matching over 8 bases. Germline loops: CDR1 LNHDA, CDR2 SQIVND (reference sequence). Trimming took 6 bases from V and 10 from J; bases not matched to a gene: 13. CDR3 size: 14 residues. The CDR3 sequence: CASRGAAGGLGAFF. The CDR3 DNA sequence: TGTGCCAGTAGGGGAGCGGCAGGGGGCCTGGGAGCTTTCTTT.